The T cell receptor (beta chain) under discussion was sequenced for a study of blood T cells in healthy people across ages. Findings of the study overall: Age showed a roughly linear inverse relationship with TCR beta diversity per million T cells.

The V gene's germline CDR1 is LGHNA and CDR2 YSLEER. There are 14 residues in the CDR3. Trimming took 0 bases from V and 3 from J, leaving 8 bases between them. On this clonotype itself: What it binds is unknown.

With a J-beta primer mix and a sample-barcoded 5' primer, a second PCR ran 7 to 11 cycles. A template-switch adaptor that had 12 random nucleotides put a tag on each cDNA molecule. MiXCR, applied by TCRdb to the 5' RACE reads, yields one record per CDR3 protein. The sample consists of about 780,000 distinct CDR3 sequences, more than 35% of them appearing once. This TCR was recovered from a man older than 75 in good health. The sequenced material came from blood. V is TRBV4-3 and J is TRBJ1-1; no clear D gene. The CDR3 DNA sequence: TGCGCCAGCAGCCAAGATCTCAGCTACACTGAAGCTTTCTTT. It encodes CASSQDLSYTEAFF.